This T cell receptor (beta chain) came from a study of blood T cell repertoires in COVID-19. Study as a whole: From the United States, Italy and Spain came samples of acute and convalescent COVID-19. In each case, the material was cDNA or gDNA derived from T cells, B-cell-depleted T cells, or PBMCs.

There are 13 residues in the CDR3. Germline values: CDR1 SQVTM, CDR2 ANQGSEA. V was clipped by 7 bases and J by 7 bases; unmatched bases: 5. In the original analysis: Amplification of reference gene primers was used by the study to estimate nucleated cell counts. Method: immunoSEQ multiplex PCR; TCRdb's copy keeps in-frame clones and lacks some. That table furnishes V, J and clone size, whereas the DNA furnished D and trimming. Of 25,000 to 30,000 clones listed, approximately 93% were seen once; the top ten hold around 0.83%. It was during active infection that Seattle patients were enrolled and then longitudinally followed.

This sequence joins TRBV29-1 and TRBJ1-6; 9 positions agree with TRBD1. The sequence was collected from a woman in her 70s with COVID-19, enrolled during active disease. Sequencing was done on a sample of peripheral blood. The CDR3 DNA is TGCAGCGCCCGGGACAGGGACAATTCACCCCTCCACTTT. Its translation is CSARDRDNSPLHF.